A single sample gave rise to the 2 T cell receptor beta chains below, sequenced in a study of blood T cell repertoires in COVID-19. Here immunoSEQ multiplex PCR was the method, and the copy in TCRdb shows in-frame clones only, minus some. This table has some 110,000 clones, about 90% appearing once. The sample taken for sequencing was peripheral blood. The receptors were sampled from a human donor in a cohort sampled during active COVID-19.

The chain couples TRBV15 to TRBJ2-2; D remains unclear. Germline V gives CDR1 LNHNV, CDR2 YYDKDF (reference sequence). V was trimmed by 0 bases and J by 1 base, leaving 9 bases between them. The CDR3 runs 16 residues. Here the CDR3 reads CATSRDARLNTGELFF. In DNA form, the CDR3 reads TGTGCCACCAGCAGAGATGCGCGATTGAACACCGGGGAGCTGTTTTTT. The variable domain in full, completed from reference TRBV15 and TRBJ2-2, reads DAMVIQNPRYQVTQFGKPVTLSCSQTLNHNVMYWYQQKSSQAPKLLFHYYDKDFNNEADTPDNFQSRRPNTSFCFLDIRSPGLGDTAMYLCATSRDARLNTGELFFGEGSRLTVL.

The rearrangement links TRBV19 to TRBJ1-5, with D tentatively TRBD1 (5 bases). The germline V and J ends were trimmed by 4 bases and 0 bases, with 13 bases remaining between them. Germline CDR1 reads LNHDA; CDR2 reads SQIVND (reference sequence). The CDR3 spans 16 residues. CDR3 nucleotide sequence: TGTGCCAGTAGTAGACTAGATGGGGCTAGCAATCAGCCCCAGCATTTT. Translated, it gives CASSRLDGASNQPQHF.